This T cell receptor (beta chain) emerged from a study of early stage breast cancer tumors. Across the whole study: Average read coverage per sample was 9 to 10-fold.

Study-level results: Enriched TCRB sequences shared across patients were mostly commonly generated sequences.

In regard to this clone: The antigen is not known.

Clones were sequenced by immunoSEQ multiplex PCR, and TCRdb holds only the in-frame ones, with some missing. The table shows about 5,500 clones, with approximately 70% occurring only once. Germline lookup yields CDR1 SGHTA and CDR2 FQGNSA. V lost 5 bases to trimming and J lost 1 base, with 8 bases between them. The CDR3 has 13 residues. This normal breast sample came from a site 2-4 cm away from the tumor. The chain recombines TRBV7-2 with TRBJ1-1; no definite D call. Sequencing input: normal breast tissue next to the tumor. This clonotype was obtained from a person aged 55 to 70 with breast cancer. The CDR3 sequence: CASSDSPNTEAFF. As DNA, the CDR3 is TGTGCCAGCAGCGATTCGCCGAACACTGAAGCTTTCTTT.